Detailed here is one T cell receptor (beta chain). Its antigen is undetermined. The data stem from a study of response to subunit inactivated influenza vaccine. Study-level results: The authors suggested that few new T cells are recruited per seasonal influenza vaccination.

MiXCR, run by TCRdb on the RT-PCR reads, gives a single entry per CDR3 protein. The sample includes hundreds of thousands of distinct CDR3 sequences, 22% of them seen just once. The sequencing here drew on PBMCs from blood, taken about 20 months after vaccination. The TCR was taken from a man between 50 and 75 years old who received an inactivated influenza vaccine.

For the CDR3, the DNA is TGTGCCAGCAGCCCAACATCTAAGACAGATACGCAGTATTTT. Protein product: CASSPTSKTDTQYF. The chain combines TRBV4-2 with TRBJ2-3, with no clear D. The CDR3 runs 14 residues. Trimming left V 4 bases short and J 3 bases short, with 11 bases between. Germline V gene data show CDR1 as LGHNA and CDR2 as YNFKEQ.